The present entry profiles one T cell receptor beta chain with its context. Its antigen is currently not known. Per-base qualities were not stored, and no clone one base away is much larger. The germline V gene provides CDR1 SGHDN and CDR2 FVKESK. Trimming takes 2 bases from V and 1 base from J, and the germline ends sit 6 bases apart. Taken from cysteine to phenylalanine, the CDR3 has 14 residues. This entry keeps only the CDR3 DNA: 42 bases, framed from base 1. The cohort comprised around 30 patients with locally advanced or metastatic urothelial carcinoma treated at Memorial Sloan Kettering on a trial protocol. Peripheral blood mononuclear cells were collected pretreatment and during treatment, at between 1 and 8 total time points per patient. The Qiagen DNeasy Blood extraction kit was used to purify genomic DNA from total PBMCs and tumor samples. PBMCs were collected pretreatment and during treatment and were isolated and stored as previously described.

This sample stems from a study of PD-L1 blockade in urothelial cancer (dated by TCRdb to about 2017). For the wider study: All patients started therapy around 2014 and received atezolizumab 1,200 mg intravenously every 3 weeks. About 90% of the 29 patients were males with bladder-origin urothelial cancer, and about 60% of the roughly 30 reported a prior smoking history. Patients had an ECOG performance status of 0 or 1 and had received between 0 and 3 prior chemotherapy regimens. Blood samples were analyzed 3 weeks after the start of treatment (second dose) and 6 weeks after the start of treatment. Blood samples gave median yields of about 150,000 T cells and over 80,000 unique TCRs, along with a median clonality of 0.080. The study, an exploratory multi-omic analysis, examined somatic, immune and clinical correlates of response to PD-L1 blockade with atezolizumab in urothelial cancer. TCR sequencing covered pretreatment tumor samples and matched, serially collected peripheral blood taken before and after atezolizumab treatment. Durable clinical benefit was defined as progression-free survival longer than 6 months, and TCR features were also tested against progression-free and overall survival. In the same patients, pretreatment tumors underwent whole exome sequencing and RNA sequencing in addition to TCR sequencing. Under ten patients reached durable clinical benefit, while 20 patients did not. Pretreatment blood TCR-seq was available for about 27 patients, at least one posttreatment blood collection was obtained for around 24 patients, and tumor TCR-seq was available for around 24 patients. Overall study results and their limits: Patients with durable benefit showed greater expansion of tumor-associated TCR clones in peripheral blood 3 weeks after starting treatment (n of about 20, p = 0.022). Improved progression-free and overall survival was associated with having pretreatment peripheral blood TCR clonality below the median. Because the sample size was small (n ≈ 29) and many exploratory analyses were performed, the results are intended to be hypothesis-generating.

To estimate absolute template abundance from read counts, synthetic TCR analog templates were spiked into each PCR. The immunoSEQ assay used bias-controlled V and J gene primers to amplify TCRbeta CDR3 regions from genomic DNA. Rearranged TCRbeta segments were sequenced at approximately 20X coverage. In the paper's pipeline: Sequencing errors were corrected by clustering and CDR3s were annotated against IMGT to assign V, D and J genes. Downstream analyses used only productive TCRbeta rearrangements, leaving out any out-of-frame or stop-codon sequences. Clonality was calculated as one minus the Shannon entropy normalized by the log of the number of unique productive sequences. Clones differing between time points or between blood and tumor were identified by Fisher's exact test with Benjamini-Hochberg correction at adjusted p below 0.01. This is the immuneACCESS table as TCRdb keeps it, with only in-frame sequences that have V and J called. A part of the clones is gone; compared with another copy, unresolved V genes explain less than half, and the rest is unexplained. V, J and clone size are taken as reported in that table, and D and trimming were inferred from the DNA itself. Across this sample there are some 79,000 clones, with 82% seen only once. Clones ranked in the top ten supply 8% to 9.5% of the sample.

The specimen was PBMCs, collected around atezolizumab (anti-PD-L1) treatment. This clonotype originated in a man in his 70s with urothelial cancer. Recombination joined TRBV14 with TRBJ1-3; too little of a D gene remains to name it. CDR3 region: CASSQQASGNTIYF. At the DNA level, the sequence is TGTGCCAGCAGCCAACAGGCGTCTGGAAACACCATATATTTT. With the portions outside the CDR3 filled from the reference TRBV14 and TRBJ1-3 genes, the complete variable region becomes EAGVTQFPSHSVIEKGQTVTLRCDPISGHDNLYWYRRVMGKEIKFLLHFVKESKQDESGMPNNRFLAERTGGTYSTLKVQPAELEDSGVYFCASSQQASGNTIYFGEGSWLTVV.